The clone carrying this T cell receptor (beta chain) showed up just a few times. The antigen is unknown. This specimen comes from a study of CD4+ T cells in melanoma. Study-wide results and limits: In melanoma, neoantigen-specific CD4+ T cells reportedly differed in differentiation state. CD8+ T cell, macrophage and B cell function reportedly correlated with neoantigen-specific CD4+ T cells.

The CDR3 is 14 residues long. The germline CDR1 and CDR2 sequences are SNHLY and FYNNEI. V was shortened by 5 bases and J by 0 bases, with 11 bases between the two germline ends. Repertoires were generated with immunoSEQ multiplex PCR, while TCRdb's copy carries only in-frame clones and drops some. This sample carries around 11,000 clones, roughly 66% of them seen once, and the ten largest clones take approximately 13%. Material for sequencing was cells from a culture (not recorded whether cultured in vitro). The TCR sequence derives from a human donor with melanoma. The chain couples TRBV2 to TRBJ2-7; no reliable D call. Written as DNA, the CDR3 is TGTGCCAGCAGTCTCCGAAAGAGCTCCTACGAGCAGTACTTC. Its protein product is CASSLRKSSYEQYF.